The source of this T cell receptor (beta chain) is a study of blood T cell repertoires in COVID-19. In its sample, this clone was seen many times. Data came from immunoSEQ multiplex PCR; TCRdb stores just in-frame clones and leaves some out. The data hold about 180,000 clones, with about 91% observed a single time. Material for sequencing was PBMCs or T cells enriched from blood (not recorded which). The TCR sequence derives from a woman between 35 and 50 years old with acute COVID-19.

CDR3 protein: CSVPVQGGTGELFF. For the CDR3, the DNA is TGCAGCGTTCCTGTACAGGGCGGAACCGGGGAGCTGTTTTTT. The chain has TRBV29-1 and TRBJ2-2, with D possibly TRBD1 on 6 matching bases. Trimming left V 5 bases short and J 5 bases short, with 15 bases between. The germline CDR1 and CDR2 sequences are SQVTM and ANQGSEA. The length of the CDR3 is 14 residues.